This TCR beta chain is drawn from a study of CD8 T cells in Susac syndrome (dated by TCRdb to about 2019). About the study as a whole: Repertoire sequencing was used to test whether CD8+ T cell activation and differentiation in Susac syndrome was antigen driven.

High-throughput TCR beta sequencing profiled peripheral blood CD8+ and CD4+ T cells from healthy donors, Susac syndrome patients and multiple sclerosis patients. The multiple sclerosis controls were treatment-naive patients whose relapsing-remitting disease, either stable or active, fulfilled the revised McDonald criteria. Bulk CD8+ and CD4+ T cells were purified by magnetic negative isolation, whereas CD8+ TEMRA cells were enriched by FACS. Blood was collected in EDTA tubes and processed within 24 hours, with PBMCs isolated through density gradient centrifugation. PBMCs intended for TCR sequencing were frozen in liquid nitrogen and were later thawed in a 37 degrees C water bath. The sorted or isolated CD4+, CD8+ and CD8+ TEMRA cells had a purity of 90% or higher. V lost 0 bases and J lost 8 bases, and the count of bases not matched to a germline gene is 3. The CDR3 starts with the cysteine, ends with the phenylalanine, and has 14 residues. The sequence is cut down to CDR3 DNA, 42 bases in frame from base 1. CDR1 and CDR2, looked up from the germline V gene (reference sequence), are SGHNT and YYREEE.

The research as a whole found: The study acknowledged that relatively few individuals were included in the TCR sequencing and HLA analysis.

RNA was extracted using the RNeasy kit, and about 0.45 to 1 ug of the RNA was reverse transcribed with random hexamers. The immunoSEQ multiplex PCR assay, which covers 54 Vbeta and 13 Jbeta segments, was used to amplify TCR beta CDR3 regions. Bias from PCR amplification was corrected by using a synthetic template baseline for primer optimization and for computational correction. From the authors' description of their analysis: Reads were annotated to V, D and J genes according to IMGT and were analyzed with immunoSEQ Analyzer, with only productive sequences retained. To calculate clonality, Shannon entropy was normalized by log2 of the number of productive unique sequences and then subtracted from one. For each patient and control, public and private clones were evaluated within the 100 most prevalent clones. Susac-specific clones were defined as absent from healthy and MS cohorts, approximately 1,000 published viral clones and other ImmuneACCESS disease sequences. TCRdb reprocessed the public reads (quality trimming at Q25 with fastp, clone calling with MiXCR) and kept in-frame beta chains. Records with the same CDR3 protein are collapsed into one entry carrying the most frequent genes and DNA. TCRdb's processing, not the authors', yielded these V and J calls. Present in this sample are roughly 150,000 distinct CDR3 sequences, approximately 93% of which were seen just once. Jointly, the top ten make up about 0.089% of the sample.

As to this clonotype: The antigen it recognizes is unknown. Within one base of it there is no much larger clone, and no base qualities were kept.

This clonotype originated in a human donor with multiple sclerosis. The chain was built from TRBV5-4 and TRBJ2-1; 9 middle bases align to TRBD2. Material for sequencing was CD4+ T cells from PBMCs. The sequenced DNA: TGTGCCAGCAGCTTGGGGACTAGCGACTATGAGCAGTTCTTC. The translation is CASSLGTSDYEQFF. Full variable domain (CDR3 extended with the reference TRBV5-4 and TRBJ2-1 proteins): ETGVTQSPTHLIKTRGQQVTLRCSSQSGHNTVSWYQQALGQGPQFIFQYYREEENGRGNFPPRFSGLQFPNYSSELNVNALELDDSALYLCASSLGTSDYEQFFGPGTRLTVL.